This TCR beta chain was captured in a study of T cell repertoires in cytomegalovirus infection. Germline-derived CDR1 and CDR2 are DFQATT and SNEGSKA (reference sequence). The CDR3 has 15 residues. Trimming left V 0 bases short and J 3 bases short, with 15 bases between. TCRdb called the reads again in MiXCR, with one record for every CDR3 protein. The sample yields 90,000 to 120,000 distinct CDR3 sequences, more than 20% seen once. The clonotype originates from a human donor in good health (CMV status not recorded). Some clones in this sample may be carry-over from other donors' samples. The sample taken for sequencing was CD8+ T cells from PBMCs. The rearrangement links TRBV20-1 to TRBJ2-7, with D possibly matching TRBD1 (7 bases). The CDR3 loop is CSARDHQGGHYEQYF. DNA for the CDR3: TGCAGTGCTAGAGATCACCAGGGGGGACACTACGAGCAGTACTTC.